These T cell receptor beta chains were read from a single sample in a study of early T cells in non-severe SARS-CoV-2 infection. TCRdb fed the 5' RACE reads into MiXCR, producing one record per CDR3 protein. This table holds tens of thousands of distinct CDR3 sequences, 18% found once. The material was whole blood, obtained at baseline. These receptors were obtained from an adult who was a healthcare worker with PCR-confirmed SARS-CoV-2 infection or an uninfected control (not recorded which). CDR3s leave out the opening cysteine and the closing phenylalanine or tryptophan. The order of the fields is V gene, J gene, CDR3 protein.

V: TRBV20-1
J: TRBJ2-1
CDR3: SARVGLSSYNEQF

V: TRBV20-1
J: TRBJ2-6
CDR3: SAMSSGANVLT

V: TRBV9
J: TRBJ2-5
CDR3: ASTEWGGPEETQY

V: TRBV7-2
J: TRBJ2-5
CDR3: ASSFHRPQY

V: TRBV29-1
J: TRBJ2-3
CDR3: SVPRSDTQY

V: TRBV7-2
J: TRBJ2-7
CDR3: ASSWGLASYEQY

V: TRBV7-2
J: TRBJ2-5
CDR3: ASSKGTSGTQTQY

V: TRBV12-3/TRBV12-4
J: TRBJ1-6
CDR3: ASSLKGRVYHSPLH

V: TRBV6-5
J: TRBJ2-2
CDR3: ASSTFLSTGELF

V: TRBV28
J: TRBJ2-4
CDR3: ASTSGGALAKNIQY

V: TRBV6-1
J: TRBJ2-7
CDR3: ASSDSAGSPYEQY

V: TRBV7-2
J: TRBJ2-3
CDR3: ASSSRTGDIVDTQY

V: TRBV28
J: TRBJ2-1
CDR3: ASSFFGGYNEQF

V: TRBV11-2
J: TRBJ2-5
CDR3: ASSSRETQY

V: TRBV6-1
J: TRBJ2-7
CDR3: ASSNDRLYEQY

V: TRBV10-3
J: TRBJ2-7
CDR3: AISEEGGPYEQY

V: TRBV30
J: TRBJ2-1
CDR3: AWSKGLGEQF